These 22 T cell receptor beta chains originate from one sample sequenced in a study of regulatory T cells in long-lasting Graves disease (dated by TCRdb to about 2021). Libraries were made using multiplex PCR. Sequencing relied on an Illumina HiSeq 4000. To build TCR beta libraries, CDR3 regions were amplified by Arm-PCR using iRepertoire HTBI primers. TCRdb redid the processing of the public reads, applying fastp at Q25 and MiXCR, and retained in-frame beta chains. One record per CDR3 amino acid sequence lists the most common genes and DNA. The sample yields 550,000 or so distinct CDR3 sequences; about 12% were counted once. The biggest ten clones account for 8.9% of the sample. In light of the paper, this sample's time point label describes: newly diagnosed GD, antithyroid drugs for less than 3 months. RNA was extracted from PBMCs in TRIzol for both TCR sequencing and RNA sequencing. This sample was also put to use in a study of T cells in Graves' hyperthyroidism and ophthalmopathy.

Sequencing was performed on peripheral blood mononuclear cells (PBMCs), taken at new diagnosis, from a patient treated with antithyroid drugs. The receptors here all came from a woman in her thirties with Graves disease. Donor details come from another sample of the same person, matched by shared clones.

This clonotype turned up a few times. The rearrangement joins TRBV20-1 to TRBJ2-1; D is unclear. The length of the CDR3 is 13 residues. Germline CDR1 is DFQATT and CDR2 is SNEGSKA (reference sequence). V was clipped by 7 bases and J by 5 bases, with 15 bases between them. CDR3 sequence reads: CSGEDQQDNEQFF. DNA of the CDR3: TGCAGTGGCGAGGACCAGCAGGACAATGAGCAGTTCTTC.

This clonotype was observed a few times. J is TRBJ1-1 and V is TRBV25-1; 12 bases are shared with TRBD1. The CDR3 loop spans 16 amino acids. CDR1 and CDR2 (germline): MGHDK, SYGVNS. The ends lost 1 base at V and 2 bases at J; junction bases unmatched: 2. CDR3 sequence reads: CASSEWDRGPNTEAFF. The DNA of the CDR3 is TGTGCCAGCAGTGAATGGGACAGGGGGCCTAACACTGAAGCTTTCTTT.

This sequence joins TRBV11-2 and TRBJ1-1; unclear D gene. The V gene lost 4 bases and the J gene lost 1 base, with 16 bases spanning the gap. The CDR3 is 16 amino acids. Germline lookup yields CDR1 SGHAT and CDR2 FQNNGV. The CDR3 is CASSYNTGSQNTEAFF. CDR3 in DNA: TGTGCCAGCAGCTATAACACGGGATCTCAGAACACTGAAGCTTTCTTT.

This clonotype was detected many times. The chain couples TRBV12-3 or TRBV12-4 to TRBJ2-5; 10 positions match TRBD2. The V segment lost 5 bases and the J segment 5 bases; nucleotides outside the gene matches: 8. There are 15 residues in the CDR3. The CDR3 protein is CASSEREGRMETQYF. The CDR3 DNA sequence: TGTGCCAGCAGTGAGCGGGAGGGCCGGATGGAGACCCAGTACTTC.

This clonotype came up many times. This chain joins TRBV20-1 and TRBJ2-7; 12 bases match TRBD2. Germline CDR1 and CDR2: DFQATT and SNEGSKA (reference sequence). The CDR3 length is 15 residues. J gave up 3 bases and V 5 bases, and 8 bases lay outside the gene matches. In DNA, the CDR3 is TGCAGTGCTGGACTCCCGGGACTAGCGGGCTACGAGCAGTACTTC. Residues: CSAGLPGLAGYEQYF.

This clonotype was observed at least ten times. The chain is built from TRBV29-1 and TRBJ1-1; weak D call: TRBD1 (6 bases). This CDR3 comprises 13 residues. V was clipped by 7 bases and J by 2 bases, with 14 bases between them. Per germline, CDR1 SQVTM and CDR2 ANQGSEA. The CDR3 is CSAGGPTNTEAFF. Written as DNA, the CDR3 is TGCAGCGCCGGGGGGCCGACTAACACTGAAGCTTTCTTT.

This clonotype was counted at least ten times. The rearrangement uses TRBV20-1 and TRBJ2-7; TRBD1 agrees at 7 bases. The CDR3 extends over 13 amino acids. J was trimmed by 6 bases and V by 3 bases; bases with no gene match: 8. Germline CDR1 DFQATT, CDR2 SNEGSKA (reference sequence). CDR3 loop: CSASDREPGEQYF. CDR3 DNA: TGCAGTGCTAGTGACAGGGAGCCGGGCGAGCAGTACTTC.

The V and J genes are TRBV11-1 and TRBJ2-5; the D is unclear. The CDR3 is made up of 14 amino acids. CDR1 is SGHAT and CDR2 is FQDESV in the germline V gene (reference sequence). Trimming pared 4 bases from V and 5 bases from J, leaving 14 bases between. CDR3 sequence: CASSSLDEGETQYF. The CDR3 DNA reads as TGTGCCAGCAGCTCCCTTGATGAAGGGGAGACCCAGTACTTC.

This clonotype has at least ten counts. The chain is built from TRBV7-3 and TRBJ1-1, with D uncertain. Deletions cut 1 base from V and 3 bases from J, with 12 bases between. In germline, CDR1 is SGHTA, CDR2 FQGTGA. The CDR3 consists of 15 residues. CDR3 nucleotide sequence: TGTGCCAGCAGCTTAAACGCCGGGATGGACACTGAAGCTTTCTTT. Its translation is CASSLNAGMDTEAFF.

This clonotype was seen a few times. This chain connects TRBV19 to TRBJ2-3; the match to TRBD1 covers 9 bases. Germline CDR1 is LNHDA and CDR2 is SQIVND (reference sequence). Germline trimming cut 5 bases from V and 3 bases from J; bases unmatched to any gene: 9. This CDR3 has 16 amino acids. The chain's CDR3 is CASSSWGDRATDTQYF. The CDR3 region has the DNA TGTGCCAGTAGTTCCTGGGGGGACAGGGCTACAGATACGCAGTATTTT.

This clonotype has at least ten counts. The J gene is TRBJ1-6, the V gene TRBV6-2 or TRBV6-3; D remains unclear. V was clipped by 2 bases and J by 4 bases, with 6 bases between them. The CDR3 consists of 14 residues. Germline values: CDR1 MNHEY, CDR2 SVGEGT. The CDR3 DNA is TGTGCCAGCAGTTACAAGGGATATAATTCACCCCTCCACTTT. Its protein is CASSYKGYNSPLHF.

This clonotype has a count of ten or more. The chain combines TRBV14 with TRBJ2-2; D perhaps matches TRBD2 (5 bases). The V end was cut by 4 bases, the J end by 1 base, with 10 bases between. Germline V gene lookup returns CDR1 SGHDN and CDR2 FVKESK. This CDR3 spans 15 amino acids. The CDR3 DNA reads TGTGCCAGCAGCCCCTCTAGCCTGAACACCGGGGAGCTGTTTTTT. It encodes CASSPSSLNTGELFF.

DNA for the CDR3: TGCAGTGCTCGCGTTAGTGGGTCGGGGGAAAAACTGTTTTTT. Its translation is CSARVSGSGEKLFF. This chain links TRBV20-1 with TRBJ1-4; D is unresolved. V lost 5 bases, J lost 8 bases, and 18 bases lay in between. This CDR3 is 14 amino acids long. Germline lookup yields CDR1 DFQATT and CDR2 SNEGSKA (reference sequence).

CDR3 sequence (DNA): TGTGCCAGCAGTTTGAGGTTGCGGAACACCATATATTTT. Translated: CASSLRLRNTIYF. This chain connects TRBV12-3 or TRBV12-4 to TRBJ1-3; the D is unclear. The CDR3 consists of 13 residues. V lost 3 bases and J lost 7, with 10 bases in between.

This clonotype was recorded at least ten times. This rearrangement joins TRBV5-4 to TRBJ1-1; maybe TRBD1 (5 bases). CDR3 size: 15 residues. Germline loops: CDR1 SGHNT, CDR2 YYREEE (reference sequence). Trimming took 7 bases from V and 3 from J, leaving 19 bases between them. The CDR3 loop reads CASAARERGDTEAFF. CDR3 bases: TGTGCCAGCGCGGCCAGGGAAAGGGGAGACACTGAAGCTTTCTTT.

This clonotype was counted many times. CDR3 DNA sequence: TGTGCCAGCAGGGCGGGGATAAACTATGGCTACACCTTC. It is translated as CASRAGINYGYTF. V usage is TRBV6-1 and J usage is TRBJ1-2; no reliable D call. The V end lost 6 bases, the J end lost 2 bases, and 10 bases lay between the germline ends. This CDR3 has 13 amino acids. CDR1 is MNHNS, CDR2 SASEGT, per germline.

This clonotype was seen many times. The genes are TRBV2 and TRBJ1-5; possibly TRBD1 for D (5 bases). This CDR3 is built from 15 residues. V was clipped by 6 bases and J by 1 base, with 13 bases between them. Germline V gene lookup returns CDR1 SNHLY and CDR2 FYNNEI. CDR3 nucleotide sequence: TGTGCCAGCAGCTCCCTTGGGGGGAGCAATCAGCCCCAGCATTTT. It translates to CASSSLGGSNQPQHF.

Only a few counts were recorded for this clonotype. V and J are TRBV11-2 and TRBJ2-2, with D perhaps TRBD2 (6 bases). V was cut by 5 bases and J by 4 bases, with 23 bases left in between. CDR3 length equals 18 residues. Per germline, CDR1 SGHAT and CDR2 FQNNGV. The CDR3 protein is CASSLWVRGRGSTGELFF. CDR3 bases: TGTGCCAGCAGCCTCTGGGTTCGGGGGAGAGGGTCCACCGGGGAGCTGTTTTTT.

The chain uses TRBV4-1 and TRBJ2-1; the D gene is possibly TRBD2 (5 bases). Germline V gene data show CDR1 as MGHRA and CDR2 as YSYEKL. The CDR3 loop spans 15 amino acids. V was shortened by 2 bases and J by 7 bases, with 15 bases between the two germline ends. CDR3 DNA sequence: TGCGCCAGCAGCCAACAAGCGAGGGAGAAGAATGAGCAGTTCTTC. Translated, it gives CASSQQAREKNEQFF.

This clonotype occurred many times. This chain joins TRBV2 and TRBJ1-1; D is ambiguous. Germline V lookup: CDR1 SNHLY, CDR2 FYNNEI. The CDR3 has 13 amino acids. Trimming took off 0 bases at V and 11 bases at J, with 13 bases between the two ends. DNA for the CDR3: TGTGCCAGCAGTGAAGCGGCGGGGTCGGCGGCTTTCTTT. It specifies CASSEAAGSAAFF.

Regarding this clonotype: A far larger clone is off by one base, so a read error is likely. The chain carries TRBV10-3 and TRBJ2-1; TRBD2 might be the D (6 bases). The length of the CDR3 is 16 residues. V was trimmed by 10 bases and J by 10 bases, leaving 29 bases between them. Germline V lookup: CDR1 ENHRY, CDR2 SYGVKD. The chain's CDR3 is CASSPYVAGTTYEQFF. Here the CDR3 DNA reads TGTGCCAGCAGCCCTTACGTTGCGGGAACGACCTACGAGCAGTTCTTC.

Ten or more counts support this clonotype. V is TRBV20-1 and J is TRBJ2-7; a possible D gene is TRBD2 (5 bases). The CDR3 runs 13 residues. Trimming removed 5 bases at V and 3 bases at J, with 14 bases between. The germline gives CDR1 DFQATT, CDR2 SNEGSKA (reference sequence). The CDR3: CSAPGITGYEQYF. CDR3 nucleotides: TGCAGTGCTCCCGGGATTACGGGCTACGAGCAGTACTTC.